These 20 T cell receptor beta chains originate from one sample sequenced in a study of blood T cell repertoires in COVID-19. Assay used: immunoSEQ multiplex PCR; TCRdb lists only in-frame clones, some missing. This sample has roughly 100,000 clones; 84% occur once, and the top ten carry 10% to 15%. Sequencing used peripheral blood. These receptors originate from a human donor in a cohort sampled during active or convalescent COVID-19.

The chain combines TRBV7-2 with TRBJ1-2; D is possibly TRBD1 (5 bases). Germline V gene lookup returns CDR1 SGHTA and CDR2 FQGNSA. The CDR3 contains 14 residues. Trimming left V 3 bases short and J 5 bases short, with 13 bases between. This CDR3 is CASSLQTGSYGYTF. CDR3 sequence (DNA): TGTGCCAGCAGCTTGCAAACAGGTTCTTATGGCTACACCTTC.

The sample holds a few counts of this clone. The V call is TRBV7-9, the J call TRBJ1-2, with 8 bases matching TRBD1. Germline trimming cut 5 bases from V and 13 bases from J; bases unmatched to any gene: 9. This CDR3 contains 12 residues. Germline-derived CDR1 and CDR2 are SEHNR and FQNEAQ (reference sequence). CDR3 loop: CASSQGGQGATF. The CDR3 DNA reads TGTGCCAGCAGCCAAGGAGGGCAGGGGGCCACCTTC.

The chain combines TRBV30 with TRBJ1-5, with TRBD1 matching 8 bases. Germline loops: CDR1 GTSNPN, CDR2 SVGIG (reference sequence). The CDR3 runs to 17 residues. V shed 1 base, J shed 1 base, and the junction held 9 bases outside the gene matches. Here the CDR3 DNA reads TGTGCCTGGAGTGGCGGCAGGGGGCCGTCAAGCAATCAGCCCCAGCATTTT. Protein: CAWSGGRGPSSNQPQHF.

The chain combines TRBV29-1 with TRBJ1-2; D not resolved. V gave up 3 bases and J gave up 8 bases, with 4 bases separating them. The V gene's germline CDR1 is SQVTM and CDR2 ANQGSEA. There are 9 residues in the CDR3. DNA of the CDR3: TGCAGCGTTGATTCAGGCTACACCTTC. It translates to CSVDSGYTF.

A word on this clone: Additional DNA sequences in this sample encode the identical CDR3. This sequence joins TRBV5-6 and TRBJ2-7; D is possibly TRBD2 (5 bases). The CDR3 is 12 amino acids. Germline loops: CDR1 SGHDT, CDR2 YYEEEE. V lost 1 base to trimming and J lost 4 bases, with 6 bases between them. The CDR3: CASSLSGYEQYF. The CDR3 bases are TGTGCCAGCAGCTTGTCGGGGTACGAGCAGTACTTC.

The rearrangement joins TRBV19 to TRBJ1-5; TRBD1 matches 11 bases. CDR3 size: 17 residues. Germline assignment: CDR1 LNHDA and CDR2 SQIVND (reference sequence). V lost 1 base, J lost 2 bases, and 4 bases stayed unmatched. CDR3 protein: CASSIARDRGGNQPQHF. CDR3 bases: TGTGCCAGTAGTATAGCCCGGGACAGGGGGGGCAATCAGCCCCAGCATTTT. Drawing the rest from reference TRBV19 and TRBJ1-5, the complete variable domain is DGGITQSPKYLFRKEGQNVTLSCEQNLNHDAMYWYRQDPGQGLRLIYYSQIVNDFQKGDIAEGYSVSREKKESFPLTVTSAQKNPTAFYLCASSIARDRGGNQPQHFGDGTRLSIL.

The chain recombines TRBV5-1 with TRBJ2-3; 10 nucleotides line up with TRBD2. V was clipped by 6 bases and J by 6 bases; unmatched bases: 7. The CDR3 has 14 residues. CDR1 SGHRS and CDR2 YFSETQ come from the germline V gene. The DNA for the CDR3 is TGCGCCAGCAAGAGCGGGGGGGCCAAGGATACGCAGTATTTT. It codes for CASKSGGAKDTQYF.

The rearrangement uses TRBV4-3 and TRBJ2-7; TRBD2 is a possible D gene (6 bases). Germline loops: CDR1 LGHNA, CDR2 YSLEER. The CDR3 extends over 15 amino acids. The V end lost 1 base, the J end lost 4 bases, and 14 bases lay between the germline ends. CDR3 sequence reads: CASSQGRGFQYEQYF. CDR3 DNA sequence: TGCGCCAGCAGCCAAGGTCGGGGGTTTCAATACGAGCAGTACTTC.

The CDR3 nucleotides are TGTGCCAGCAGTTTAACCGGGACAGGGGGTGGTAATTCACCCCTCCACTTT. Translation: CASSLTGTGGGNSPLHF. The chain couples TRBV28 to TRBJ1-6; 11 bases fit TRBD1. The J segment lost 6 bases and the V segment lost 2 bases, leaving 6 bases of the junction unmatched. The CDR3 has 17 residues. CDR1 is MDHEN and CDR2 is SYDVKM in the germline V gene. The complete variable domain, with remaining parts taken from reference TRBV28 and TRBJ1-6, reads DVKVTQSSRYLVKRTGEKVFLECVQDMDHENMFWYRQDPGLGLRLIYFSYDVKMKEKGDIPEGYSVSREKKERFSLILESASTNQTSMYLCASSLTGTGGGNSPLHFGNGTRLTVT.

Of note for this clone: One end of the junction is discordant with germline, which a read error may explain. This chain connects TRBV4-3 to TRBJ1-2; weak D call: TRBD1 (6 bases). The CDR3 consists of 14 residues. Germline CDR1 LGHNA, CDR2 YSLEER. The CDR3 protein is CASSQVTGRNSLIF. The CDR3 bases are TGCGCCAGCAGCCAAGTTACAGGGAGAAATAGTCTAATCTTC.

Here the CDR3 reads CASSPVAGNEKLFF. For the CDR3, the DNA is TGTGCCAGCAGCCCAGTAGCGGGGAATGAAAAACTGTTTTTT. The V call is TRBV7-9, the J call TRBJ1-4; D unresolved. This CDR3 has 14 residues. V was pared by 5 bases and J by 5 bases, with 12 bases between. Germline assignment: CDR1 SEHNR and CDR2 FQNEAQ (reference sequence).

The rearrangement links TRBV7-3 to TRBJ1-3; TRBD1 might be the D (5 bases). V was pared by 5 bases and J by 8 bases, with 16 bases between. The CDR3 has 14 residues. The germline CDR1 and CDR2 sequences are SGHTA and FQGTGA. This chain's CDR3 is CASSPMRGGDTIYF. CDR3 DNA sequence: TGTGCCAGCAGCCCCATGAGGGGAGGGGACACCATATATTTT.

The sample holds a few counts of this clone. This chain joins TRBV27 and TRBJ1-1; D not resolved. V was cut by 4 bases and J by 5 bases, with 20 bases left in between. CDR1 MNHEY and CDR2 SMNVEV come from the germline V gene (reference sequence). The CDR3 totals 16 residues. The CDR3 sequence: CASSSHRPERFTEAFF. CDR3 DNA sequence: TGTGCCAGCAGTTCGCACCGGCCAGAGAGGTTTACTGAAGCTTTCTTT.

The chain has TRBV10-2 and TRBJ2-3, with D maybe TRBD2 (6 bases). CDR1 and CDR2 (germline): WSHSY, SAAADI. With 3 bases removed from V and 3 bases from J, the gap between germline ends came to 10 bases. This CDR3 is built from 14 residues. CDR3 in DNA: TGCGCCAGCAGTGATGCCGGGGGAACAGATACGCAGTATTTT. Residues: CASSDAGGTDTQYF.

J is TRBJ1-6 and V is TRBV28; D not certain. The V end was cut by 4 bases, the J end by 0 bases, with 10 bases between. The CDR3 covers 16 residues. CDR1 is MDHEN, CDR2 SYDVKM, per germline. CDR3 coding DNA: TGTGCCAGCAGTTCTATGCTGAGCTCCTATAATTCACCCCTCCACTTT. Translated, it gives CASSSMLSSYNSPLHF.

The chain has TRBV5-6 and TRBJ2-7; 10 bases line up with TRBD1. This CDR3 is built from 14 residues. Unmatched junction bases numbered 4, after V lost 4 bases and J lost 3 bases. Germline CDR1 SGHDT, CDR2 YYEEEE. The CDR3 loop reads CASSRTGGSYEQYF. The CDR3 nucleotides are TGTGCCAGCAGCAGGACAGGGGGAAGCTACGAGCAGTACTTC. Full variable domain (remainder filled in from reference TRBV5-6 and TRBJ2-7): DAGVTQSPTHLIKTRGQQVTLRCSPKSGHDTVSWYQQALGQGPQFIFQYYEEEERQRGNFPDRFSGHQFPNYSSELNVNALLLGDSALYLCASSRTGGSYEQYFGPGTRLTVT.

The rearrangement joins TRBV7-2 to TRBJ2-2; 7 nucleotides agree with TRBD1. The CDR3 consists of 15 residues. The V gene end was trimmed by 2 bases and the J gene end by 1 base; junction bases not matched to a gene: 1. Germline loops: CDR1 SGHTA, CDR2 FQGNSA. CDR3 sequence (DNA): TGTGCCAGCAGCTTATACAGGGGGAACACCGGGGAGCTGTTTTTT. Protein: CASSLYRGNTGELFF.

The chain has TRBV5-1 and TRBJ2-1; TRBD2 agrees at 11 bases. CDR1 is SGHRS and CDR2 is YFSETQ in the germline V gene. There are 17 residues in the CDR3. With 2 bases clipped from V and 0 bases from J, the junction kept 4 bases outside the gene matches. The CDR3 coding sequence is TGCGCCAGCAGCTTCGGGACTAGCGGTAGCTCCTACAATGAGCAGTTCTTC. It encodes CASSFGTSGSSYNEQFF.

V and J are TRBV7-9 and TRBJ2-7; no definite D call. This CDR3 comprises 13 residues. The germline CDR1 and CDR2 sequences are SEHNR and FQNEAQ (reference sequence). Trimming took 2 bases from V and 3 from J, leaving 8 bases between them. The chain's CDR3 is CASSLRSDYEQYF. The DNA for the CDR3 is TGTGCCAGCAGCTTACGTTCAGACTACGAGCAGTACTTC. Filled out from reference TRBV7-9 and TRBJ2-7, the complete variable domain reads DTGVSQNPRHKITKRGQNVTFRCDPISEHNRLYWYRQTLGQGPEFLTYFQNEAQLEKSRLLSDRFSAERPKGSFSTLEIQRTEQGDSAMYLCASSLRSDYEQYFGPGTRLTVT.

This clone appeared a single time. This chain links TRBV7-9 with TRBJ2-7; 8 bases map to TRBD1. Germline V gene lookup returns CDR1 SEHNR and CDR2 FQNEAQ (reference sequence). Trimming removed 9 bases from V and 0 bases from J; junction bases left unmatched: 10. The CDR3 runs 15 residues. The CDR3 bases are TGTGCCAGTCACCCAACAGGGGGTAGCTCCTACGAGCAGTACTTC. Protein sequence: CASHPTGGSSYEQYF.